This TCR beta chain emerged from a study of technical replicates of blood from a handful of donors. The CDR3 is 11 residues long. Trimming stripped 6 bases from V and 5 bases from J, with 7 bases between. Germline V lookup: CDR1 MNHEY, CDR2 SVGAGI. Profiling relied on immunoSEQ multiplex PCR, and the TCRdb table lists in-frame clones only, not all of them. The data show 65,000 to 80,000 clones, with 85% to 95% seen just once and roughly 0.37% held by the top ten. The V and J genes are TRBV6-5 and TRBJ1-1, with D maybe TRBD1 (5 bases). The clonotype originates from a human donor in good health. Sequences were obtained from T cells isolated from PBMCs. The CDR3 loop reads CASRKGTEAFF. The CDR3 bases are TGTGCCAGCAGGAAGGGGACTGAAGCTTTCTTT.